A single sample is the source of the 16 T cell receptor beta chains below, sequenced in a study of response to subunit inactivated influenza vaccine (dated by TCRdb to 2016 to 2019). Libraries were constructed by RT-PCR. Instrument on record: Illumina HiSeq 2500. TCRdb redid the processing of the public reads, applying fastp at Q25 and MiXCR, and retained in-frame beta chains. For every CDR3 protein sequence, its rows merge into one entry that carries the most common genes and DNA. In this sample the table shows about half a million distinct CDR3 sequences, about 25% of which occur a single time. Less than 2.5% of the sample comes from the top ten. The specimen comprised CD4+ T cells sorted from PBMCs, sampled roughly 5 days after vaccination. Every receptor here comes from a man aged 50 to 59 who received an inactivated influenza vaccine. Donor details come from another sample of the same person, matched by shared clones.

The chain carries TRBV4-3 and TRBJ2-2; D is uncertain. The CDR3 spans 15 residues. Germline V gives CDR1 LGHNA, CDR2 YSLEER. With 1 base removed from V and 0 bases from J, the gap between germline ends came to 6 bases. CDR3 bases: TGCGCCAGCAGCCAAGCAGCTACGAACACCGGGGAGCTGTTTTTT. It yields the protein CASSQAATNTGELFF.

This clonotype came up a few times. The chain links TRBV10-3 to TRBJ2-7; maybe TRBD1 (6 bases). The CDR3 length is 12 residues. Trimming removed 10 bases at V and 1 base at J, with 11 bases between. Germline V gene data show CDR1 as ENHRY and CDR2 as SYGVKD. CDR3 in DNA: TGTGCCACCACAGGGATTTCCTACGAGCAGTACTTC. Translated, it gives CATTGISYEQYF.

The CDR3 sequence is CAISEGPPGANVLTF. As DNA, the CDR3 is TGTGCCATCAGTGAGGGGCCTCCTGGGGCCAACGTCCTGACTTTC. V usage is TRBV10-3 and J usage is TRBJ2-6; D is undetermined. The CDR3 runs to 15 residues. Germline V gives CDR1 ENHRY, CDR2 SYGVKD. V lost 2 bases and J lost 2, with 7 bases in between.

The chain uses TRBV18 and TRBJ2-1; D ambiguous. CDR3 length equals 11 residues. Per germline, CDR1 KGHSH and CDR2 LQKENI. V lost 4 bases and J lost 7, with 5 bases in between. CDR3 residues: CASSQANEQFF. The CDR3 DNA is TGTGCCAGCTCACAAGCGAATGAGCAGTTCTTC.

Only a few counts were recorded for this clonotype. The J gene is TRBJ2-5, the V gene TRBV10-2; D is perhaps TRBD2 (5 bases). Trimming stripped 4 bases from V and 4 bases from J, with 13 bases between. This CDR3 spans 14 amino acids. The germline V gene encodes CDR1 WSHSY and CDR2 SAAADI. The DNA for the CDR3 is TGCGCCAGCAGTGTGGGCCTAGCTTTAGAGACCCAGTACTTC. As protein: CASSVGLALETQYF.

In its sample, this clonotype was seen a few times. In DNA, the CDR3 is TGTGCCAGCAGCCCGACTAGCGGGAGCCTTCAGTTCTTC. Translated, it gives CASSPTSGSLQFF. The rearrangement links TRBV6-1 to TRBJ2-1; 12 nucleotides align to TRBD2. Germline V lookup: CDR1 MNHNS, CDR2 SASEGT. Trimming at V came to 6 bases and at J to 13 bases, leaving 7 bases not matched to a gene. The CDR3 length is 13 residues.

This clonotype occurred a few times. The chain carries TRBV6-2 or TRBV6-3 and TRBJ2-1; 11 bases are shared with TRBD2. The CDR3 spans 16 residues. J lost 7 bases, V lost 6 bases, and 11 bases had no gene match. The germline CDR1 and CDR2 sequences are MNHEY and SVGEGT. As DNA, the CDR3 is TGTGCCAGCAGAACAATAGCGGGGGGGCGTGGAAATGAGCAGTTCTTC. Its translation: CASRTIAGGRGNEQFF.

CDR3 nucleotide sequence: TGTGCCATCCGGGACCACTCCTACGAGCAGTACTTC. Its translation is CAIRDHSYEQYF. The chain has TRBV10-3 and TRBJ2-7; D could derive from TRBD1 or TRBD2 (5 bases each). This CDR3 is built from 12 residues. Between the trimmed V and J ends, which lost 8 bases and 0 bases, there was a span of 8 bases. Germline V gene lookup returns CDR1 ENHRY and CDR2 SYGVKD.

V gene TRBV20-1 combines with J gene TRBJ2-1, with TRBD2 matching 7 bases. In germline, CDR1 is DFQATT, CDR2 SNEGSKA (reference sequence). This CDR3 contains 14 residues. J gave up 5 bases and V 3 bases, and 7 bases lay outside the gene matches. Here the CDR3 reads CSASSPRENNEQFF. The CDR3 DNA is TGCAGTGCTAGTTCTCCGCGGGAGAACAATGAGCAGTTCTTC.

The chain employs TRBV29-1 and TRBJ2-2; either TRBD1 or TRBD2 may supply D (6 bases each). V lost 6 bases and J 0 bases, leaving 11 bases between the germline ends. The germline V gene encodes CDR1 SQVTM and CDR2 ANQGSEA. This CDR3 region has 14 residues. For the CDR3, the DNA is TGCAGCGTACGAGGGGGGTCGAACACCGGGGAGCTGTTTTTT. This gives the protein CSVRGGSNTGELFF.

V and J are TRBV7-2 and TRBJ2-3; no clear D. The CDR3 is 15 amino acids. CDR1 is SGHTA, CDR2 FQGNSA, per germline. Trimming took 5 bases from V and 8 from J, leaving 20 bases between them. CDR3 in DNA: TGTGCCAGCAGCCCTCAGTACGGCGGCGGAAGTACGCAGTATTTT. As protein: CASSPQYGGGSTQYF. Combining the CDR3 with reference TRBV7-2 and TRBJ2-3 gives the whole variable domain GAGVSQSPSNKVTEKGKDVELRCDPISGHTALYWYRQSLGQGLEFLIYFQGNSAPDKSGLPSDRFSAERTGGSVSTLTIQRTQQEDSAVYLCASSPQYGGGSTQYFGPGTRLTVL.

The sample holds a few counts of this clonotype. V and J are TRBV10-3 and TRBJ2-5; tentatively, D is TRBD1 or TRBD2 (5 bases each). Germline-derived CDR1 and CDR2 are ENHRY and SYGVKD. The CDR3 is 16 amino acids. Trimming pared 5 bases from V and 0 bases from J, leaving 16 bases between. The CDR3 spells CAISNYQGPHQETQYF. CDR3 in DNA: TGTGCCATCAGTAACTACCAGGGACCCCACCAAGAGACCCAGTACTTC.

The chain combines TRBV24-1 with TRBJ1-2; TRBD1 might be the D (5 bases). V dropped 3 bases and J dropped 0 bases, with 7 bases sitting between them. Germline V lookup: CDR1 KGHDR, CDR2 SFDVKD. This CDR3 spans 14 amino acids. The CDR3 protein is CATSDLTANYGYTF. The CDR3 region has the DNA TGTGCCACCAGTGATCTGACAGCTAACTATGGCTACACCTTC.

The CDR3 nucleotides are TGTGCCAGCAGGCCGAACCTGGACAGGGGGGGACAAGAGACCCAGTACTTC. Translated, it gives CASRPNLDRGGQETQYF. The chain recombines TRBV7-9 with TRBJ2-5; 10 bases fit TRBD1. V trimming: 6 bases; J trimming: 2 bases; junction bases outside the gene matches: 12. The CDR3 extends over 17 amino acids. The germline CDR1 and CDR2 sequences are SEHNR and FQNEAQ (reference sequence).

This clonotype was seen a handful of times. V usage is TRBV5-1 and J usage is TRBJ1-5; no clear D gene. The CDR3 is 14 amino acids. V was trimmed by 4 bases and J by 15 bases, leaving 23 bases between them. Germline values: CDR1 SGHRS, CDR2 YFSETQ. The CDR3 loop is CASSPRTGGGFLHF. CDR3 DNA: TGCGCCAGCAGCCCCCGGACGGGAGGTGGGTTTTTGCATTTT.

This clonotype was found many times. V gene TRBV11-2 combines with J gene TRBJ2-1, with 10 bases lining up with TRBD2. CDR3 length: 19 residues. Per the germline V gene, CDR1 is SGHAT and CDR2 is FQNNGV. Trimming at V came to 0 bases and at J to 8 bases, leaving 16 bases not matched to a gene. CDR3 amino acids: CASSLDPVLGKREGDEQFF. DNA for the CDR3: TGTGCCAGCAGCTTAGACCCCGTTCTCGGGAAGCGGGAGGGCGATGAGCAGTTCTTC.